These 14 T cell receptor beta chains were all obtained from the same sample, sequenced in a study of blood T cell repertoires in COVID-19. Assay used: immunoSEQ multiplex PCR; TCRdb lists only in-frame clones, some missing. The sample has over 200,000 clones, approximately 80% seen once. What was sequenced was PBMCs or T cells enriched from blood (not recorded which). Receptors originate from a man between 40 and 49 years old who had recovered from COVID-19.

The chain recombines TRBV4-1 with TRBJ2-1, with 8 bases that match TRBD2. Germline CDR1 and CDR2: MGHRA and YSYEKL. This CDR3 contains 17 residues. V trimming: 0 bases; J trimming: 7 bases; junction bases outside the gene matches: 11. CDR3 in amino acids: CASSQDMRNGRANEQFF. DNA for the CDR3: TGCGCCAGCAGCCAAGATATGCGGAACGGGAGGGCTAATGAGCAGTTCTTC.

The chain carries TRBV7-6 and TRBJ2-3, with 12 bases fitting TRBD2. Germline V gives CDR1 SGHVS, CDR2 FNYEAQ. The CDR3 totals 17 residues. The ends lost 5 bases at V and 4 bases at J; junction bases unmatched: 10. The CDR3 nucleotides are TGTGCCAGCAGCCTATTCTCACTAGCGGGAGGAGCAGATACGCAGTATTTT. Its translation: CASSLFSLAGGADTQYF. Drawing the rest from reference TRBV7-6 and TRBJ2-3, the complete variable domain is GAGVSQSPRYKVTKRGQDVALRCDPISGHVSLYWYRQALGQGPEFLTYFNYEAQQDKSGLPNDRFSAERPEGSISTLTIQRTEQRDSAMYRCASSLFSLAGGADTQYFGPGTRLTVL.

The chain carries TRBV19 and TRBJ2-7; 7 bases fit TRBD1. CDR1 and CDR2 from the germline V gene are LNHDA and SQIVND (reference sequence). There are 15 residues in the CDR3. The ends lost 6 bases at V and 6 bases at J; junction bases unmatched: 14. The CDR3 protein is CASSERTGATTEQYF. The CDR3 DNA reads TGTGCCAGTAGCGAGAGGACAGGAGCAACAACCGAGCAGTACTTC.

This chain uses TRBV5-6 with TRBJ2-7, with TRBD2 matching over 10 bases. From germline, CDR1 is SGHDT and CDR2 YYEEEE. V trimming: 0 bases; J trimming: 7 bases; junction bases outside the gene matches: 1. The CDR3 loop spans 13 amino acids. The CDR3 DNA reads TGTGCCAGCAGCTTGGGACTAGCGGGTGAGCAGTACTTC. Protein: CASSLGLAGEQYF.

This chain joins TRBV19 and TRBJ2-2, with a weak D call TRBD1 (6 bases). This CDR3 region has 16 residues. Trimming removed 3 bases from V and 4 bases from J, with 15 bases in between. The germline gives CDR1 LNHDA, CDR2 SQIVND (reference sequence). For the CDR3, the DNA is TGTGCCAGTAGTATGTGGGGGCCCCTAAGCACCGGGGAGCTGTTTTTT. Protein: CASSMWGPLSTGELFF.

The CDR3 sequence is CASSIRPSGRRQETQYF. The DNA of the CDR3 is TGTGCCAGTAGTATCCGGCCTAGCGGGAGGAGGCAAGAGACCCAGTACTTC. The chain couples TRBV19 to TRBJ2-5, with 11 bases identical to TRBD2. V shed 3 bases and J 2 bases; nucleotides not matched to a gene: 8. The germline V gene encodes CDR1 LNHDA and CDR2 SQIVND (reference sequence). CDR3 size: 17 residues.

V and J are TRBV7-6 and TRBJ1-1, with 10 bases that match TRBD1. With 5 bases clipped from V and 3 bases from J, the junction kept 3 bases outside the gene matches. Germline-derived CDR1 and CDR2 are SGHVS and FNYEAQ. This CDR3 is 14 amino acids long. CDR3 sequence: CASSHGQGDTEAFF. CDR3 nucleotide sequence: TGTGCCAGCAGCCACGGACAGGGGGACACTGAAGCTTTCTTT.

This clone was observed many times. The chain carries TRBV3-1 (or the pseudogene TRBV3-2) and TRBJ1-6; TRBD1 matches 9 bases. Germline assignment: CDR1 LGHDT and CDR2 YNNKEL (reference sequence). The V and J ends lost 4 bases and 7 bases, in that order; junction bases with no gene match: 5. The CDR3 is made up of 15 amino acids. As DNA, the CDR3 is TGTGCCAGCAGCCCCTCCGGGACAGGGAATTCACCCCTCCACTTT. It specifies CASSPSGTGNSPLHF.

As for this clone: Additional DNA sequences in this sample encode the identical CDR3. The rearrangement joins TRBV7-9 to TRBJ1-4; possibly TRBD1 for D (5 bases). CDR3 size: 14 residues. V shed 5 bases and J shed 1 base, with 8 bases lying between them. Germline V gene data show CDR1 as SEHNR and CDR2 as FQNEAQ (reference sequence). The CDR3 sequence is CASSLGGTNEKLFF. The CDR3 DNA follows: TGTGCCAGCAGCCTCGGGGGAACTAATGAAAAACTGTTTTTT.

The chain has TRBV29-1 and TRBJ2-7; TRBD2 might be the D (6 bases). The germline V gene has CDR1 SQVTM and CDR2 ANQGSEA. The germline V and J ends were trimmed by 5 bases and 3 bases, with 17 bases remaining between them. This CDR3 is built from 14 residues. The CDR3 DNA reads as TGCAGCGTTACCGAGGTGGGGAGGAACTACGAGCAGTACTTC. This sequence encodes CSVTEVGRNYEQYF.

The chain uses TRBV7-9 and TRBJ2-1; 13 bases line up with TRBD2. Germline CDR1 and CDR2: SEHNR and FQNEAQ (reference sequence). This CDR3 has 17 residues. Losses at the gene ends were 5 bases for V and 2 bases for J; bases not matched to a gene: 6. In DNA, the CDR3 is TGTGCCAGCAGCCCCGGGACTAGCGGGGTTCCCTACAATGAGCAGTTCTTC. Translating gives CASSPGTSGVPYNEQFF.

This clone came up once. J is TRBJ1-1 and V is TRBV7-9, with D uncertain. The ends were cut back, 5 bases at V and 5 bases at J, with 9 bases in the middle. The germline gives CDR1 SEHNR, CDR2 FQNEAQ (reference sequence). The CDR3 length is 12 residues. The CDR3, as DNA: TGTGCCAGCAGCCTGGGCGAAACTGAAGCTTTCTTT. Translation gives CASSLGETEAFF.

This chain connects TRBV12-5 to TRBJ2-1, with 13 bases identical to TRBD2. This CDR3 region has 13 residues. The germline gives CDR1 LGHNT, CDR2 FRNRAP. Unmatched junction bases numbered 0, after V lost 6 bases and J lost 7 bases. CDR3 residues: CASGTSGRNEQFF. CDR3 coding DNA: TGTGCTAGTGGGACTAGCGGGAGGAATGAGCAGTTCTTC.

The chain combines TRBV24-1 with TRBJ1-6; D call uncertain. The V end was cut by 7 bases, the J end by 1 base, with 16 bases between. Looked up from germline, CDR1 is KGHDR and CDR2 is SFDVKD. CDR3 size: 17 residues. The CDR3 coding sequence is TGTGCCACCAGCAAACATCTCCGGGGTTCCTATAATTCACCCCTCCACTTT. Its translation: CATSKHLRGSYNSPLHF.